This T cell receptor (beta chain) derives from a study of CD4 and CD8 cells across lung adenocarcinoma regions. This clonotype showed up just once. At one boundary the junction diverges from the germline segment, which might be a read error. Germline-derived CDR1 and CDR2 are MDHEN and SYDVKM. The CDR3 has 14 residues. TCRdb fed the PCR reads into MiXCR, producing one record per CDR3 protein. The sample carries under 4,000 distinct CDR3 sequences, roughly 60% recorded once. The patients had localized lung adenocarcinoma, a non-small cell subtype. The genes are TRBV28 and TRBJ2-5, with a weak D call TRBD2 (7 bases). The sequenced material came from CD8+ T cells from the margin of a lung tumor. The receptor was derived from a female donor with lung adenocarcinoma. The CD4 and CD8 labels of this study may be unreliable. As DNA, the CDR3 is TGTGCGGGCCGTAGGGGGGGCGACCCAGAGACGCAGTACTTT. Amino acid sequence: CAGRRGGDPETQYF.